This T cell receptor beta chain was captured in a study of blood T cell repertoires in COVID-19. The overall study: Sites across the United States, Italy and Spain contributed samples from acute and convalescent COVID-19. From T cells, B-cell-depleted T cells, or PBMCs came the material, which was cDNA or gDNA.

Sequencing was performed with immunoSEQ multiplex PCR; in TCRdb, only in-frame clones are kept and a portion is missing. Among 300,000 to 350,000 clones listed, 90% to 95% were seen once. Points on this clone: The sample has other DNA sequences that encode this CDR3 too.

Clinical history as reported by participants underpinned cohort assignment. A COVID-19 case had been met by exposed participants during the 2 weeks before study entry. CDR1 and CDR2 (germline): ENHRY, SYGVKD. The CDR3 sequence is 12 residues long. V was clipped by 2 bases and J by 7 bases, with 6 bases between them. The sequenced sample was PBMCs or T cells enriched from blood (not recorded which). The TCR originated in a woman aged 30 to 39 who had been exposed to COVID-19. The rearrangement links TRBV10-3 to TRBJ1-3, with a weak D call TRBD1 (5 bases). Written as DNA, the CDR3 is TGTGCCATCAGTGAGGGGGGGAACACCATATATTTT. It codes for CAISEGGNTIYF.